Sequencing of this T cell receptor beta chain was carried out in a study of breast tumors, draining lymph nodes, adjacent tissues (dated by TCRdb to between 2015 and 2016). Looking at the study overall: The study compared TCR beta repertoires across tumor, adjacent nontumor tissue and axillary lymph nodes from breast cancer patients. The study aimed to assess the relationships and possible T-cell exchange between tumor, surrounding tissue and draining lymph node repertoires in human breast cancer. The study at large found these results: Tumor and nontumor tissue repertoires were significantly more similar in luminal-like than in basal-like breast cancer. A scenario in which most tumor T cells derive from the lymph node and then expand within tumor tissue was judged to be consistent with the data. Tumor T-cell repertoires showed less diversity than lymph node repertoires and more diversity than nontumor tissue repertoires, and tumor T-cell repertoires showed preferential V and J gene usage. The study presented the conclusion that tumor T cells originate in lymph nodes as consistent with a hypothesis, not as something directly demonstrated.

This clonotype is regarded as medium-sized (0.01 to 0.1%). This receptor's antigen is unknown. Base qualities are missing; no much larger clone stands one base away. These reads were obtained on an Illumina HiSeq 2000. TCR beta chain libraries were generated by multiplex PCR amplification. High-throughput sequencing was used to analyze the amplified TCR beta chain products. The public reads were reprocessed in TCRdb via fastp at Q25 and MiXCR, keeping in-frame beta chains. Records with the same CDR3 protein are collapsed into one entry carrying the most frequent genes and DNA. For this sample the table gives tens of thousands of distinct CDR3 sequences, of which approximately 29% were detected only once. The biggest ten clones account for around 8.1% of the sample. Lymph node samples were obtained from the axillary draining lymph nodes of breast cancer patients. Taken from cysteine to phenylalanine, the CDR3 has 14 residues. CDR3 DNA is the only sequence kept; it has 42 bases, read in frame from the first base. For this chain, trimming is 2 bases at the V end and 6 bases at the J end, and the number of junction bases without a gene match is 3. Taken from the germline V gene, the CDR1 and CDR2 loops are SGDLS and YYNGEE.

This chain is built from TRBV9 and TRBJ2-1; 9 of the junction bases match TRBD2. Sequenced material: axillary lymph node tissue. The source is a female donor with breast cancer. Some clones in this sample may be carry-over from other donors' samples. CDR3 loop: CASSVSGSSNEQFF. The bases are TGTGCCAGCAGCGTTAGCGGGAGTTCCAATGAGCAGTTCTTC.